This T cell receptor (beta chain) was obtained from a study of low-dose radiotherapy and immunotherapy resistance in tumors. With TRAV- and TRBV-specific primers, first-strand cDNA was made, covering the alpha and beta chains. TCR amplification used roughly 18 PCR cycles, a constant-region primer and a V-primer adapter. Amplifying the isolated mRNA was done by in vitro transcription. TCRdb passed the reads through MiXCR, listing each CDR3 protein once. Counted here are approximately 90,000 distinct CDR3 sequences, 18% occurring once; the ten biggest clones make up about 2.5%. Many counts were recorded for this clonotype. Regarding time point: before trial treatment. Enrollment required an advanced solid tumor negative for tumor-infiltrating lymphocytes. The sequence was obtained from a male donor with prostate cancer. The sample consisted of PBMCs, taken before treatment.

The DNA of the CDR3 is TGCGCCAGCAGCCCGATGACTAGTGGCACAGATACGCAGTATTTT. Translated, it gives CASSPMTSGTDTQYF. V usage is TRBV5-1 and J usage is TRBJ2-3, with D maybe TRBD2 (6 bases). The germline V gene has CDR1 SGHRS and CDR2 YFSETQ. The CDR3 runs 15 residues. The V gene lost 4 bases and the J gene lost 1 base, with 13 bases spanning the gap.